This T cell receptor (beta chain) was captured by sequencing in a study of blood T cell repertoires in COVID-19. TCRdb keeps only in-frame clones here, not all; method: immunoSEQ multiplex PCR. The table has about 480,000 clones, 85% to 90% seen once. CDR1 is LNHDA and CDR2 is SQIVND in the germline V gene (reference sequence). The J segment lost 5 bases and the V segment lost 4 bases, leaving 1 base of the junction unmatched. The CDR3 length is 14 residues. The chain uses TRBV19 and TRBJ1-4; 10 bases line up with TRBD1. The sequence derives from a woman aged 45-65 years with COVID-19, enrolled during active disease. The source material was peripheral blood. CDR3: CASSRGQGNEKLFF. The DNA of the CDR3 is TGTGCCAGTAGTAGGGGACAGGGGAATGAAAAACTGTTTTTT. The full variable domain, its missing parts supplied by reference TRBV19 and TRBJ1-4, is DGGITQSPKYLFRKEGQNVTLSCEQNLNHDAMYWYRQDPGQGLRLIYYSQIVNDFQKGDIAEGYSVSREKKESFPLTVTSAQKNPTAFYLCASSRGQGNEKLFFGSGTQLSVL.